Each of the 4 T cell receptor beta chains below was sequenced from the same sample in a study of T cells in Graves' hyperthyroidism and ophthalmopathy. Amplification of TCR beta CDR3 regions was performed using RNA transcripts as template. The study used the HTBI primer set for a first-round RT-PCR of the TCR CDR3. TCRdb fed the multiplex PCR reads into MiXCR, producing one record per CDR3 protein. The sample contains 540,000 or so distinct CDR3 sequences, around 42% of which appear only once. Sequenced sample: peripheral blood or thyroid tissue (not recorded which). The receptor source for this set is an adult woman with Graves' disease, either hyperthyroidism or ophthalmopathy (not recorded which).

This clonotype appeared many times. The rearrangement links TRBV3-1 to TRBJ2-7; D is possibly TRBD1 (7 bases). The CDR3 contains 15 residues. Germline CDR1 is LGHDT and CDR2 is YNNKEL (reference sequence). V was trimmed by 4 bases and J by 4 bases, leaving 17 bases between them. CDR3 residues: CASSPHGGTVYEQYF. The CDR3 nucleotides read TGTGCCAGCAGCCCCCACGGCGGGACAGTATACGAGCAGTACTTC.

The chain has TRBV11-1 and TRBJ2-5; TRBD1 agrees at 10 bases. The assigned J gene may be wrong: the sequence end matches TRBJ2-7 better. Germline V gene sequence: CDR1 SGHAT, CDR2 FQDESV (reference sequence). The CDR3 covers 14 residues. The CDR3 region is CASSVTGTGDEQYF. CDR3 in DNA: TGTGCCAGCAGCGTGACCGGGACAGGGGACGAGCAGTACTTC.

This rearrangement joins TRBV29-1 to TRBJ2-5, with 7 bases matching TRBD2. The junction had 7 bases not matched to a gene; V was cut back by 2 bases and J by 7 bases. Per germline, CDR1 SQVTM and CDR2 ANQGSEA. The CDR3 is made up of 13 amino acids. The CDR3 bases are TGCAGCGTTGAATTGGGCAGGGAGGGGACCCAGTACTTC. This encodes CSVELGREGTQYF.

This clonotype was seen repeatedly, ten times or more. The chain carries TRBV18 and TRBJ2-5, with TRBD2 matching over 10 bases. Germline V CDR1 and CDR2: KGHSH, LQKENI. This CDR3 has 12 amino acids. The J segment lost 2 bases and the V segment lost 11 bases, leaving 2 bases of the junction unmatched. CDR3 nucleotides: TGTGCCGGGACTAGCGATCAAGAGACCCAGTACTTC. Protein sequence: CAGTSDQETQYF.